This T cell receptor (beta chain) was captured in a study of blood T cell repertoires in COVID-19. Study-level information: Acute and convalescent COVID-19 specimens originated in the United States, Italy and Spain. From T cells, B-cell-depleted T cells, or PBMCs came the material, which was cDNA or gDNA.

The table lists this clone with a count of one. In the original workflow: Nucleated cell number was recorded as an estimate derived from reference gene primer amplification. Repertoires were generated with immunoSEQ multiplex PCR, while TCRdb's copy carries only in-frame clones and drops some. The V and J calls and clone size come from that table; D and trimming were worked out from the DNA. Here the sample spans fewer than 110,000 clones, more than 80% being singletons. This CDR3 is 11 amino acids long. Trimming pared 4 bases from V and 4 bases from J, leaving 4 bases between. The chain is built from TRBV12-3 or TRBV12-4 and TRBJ2-5; no firm D call. The sequenced sample consisted of peripheral blood. This TCR came from a woman aged 55 to 70 with acute or convalescent COVID-19. CDR3 DNA sequence: TGTGCCAGCAGTTCCGGAGAGACCCAGTACTTC. Translated, it gives CASSSGETQYF.